A selection of T cell receptor beta chains follows, all from one sample in a study of blood T cell repertoires in COVID-19. TCRdb's copy holds only in-frame clones and misses some; the assay was immunoSEQ multiplex PCR. Of approximately 220,000 clones listed, around 82% are singletons. Sequenced sample: PBMCs or T cells enriched from blood (not recorded which). These receptors all stem from a woman in her thirties or forties with acute COVID-19. Each CDR3 is given with its conserved first and last residue. The D gene is left open where the match is weak. A clone size is listed for some rows: how often the clone was seen (once, few, many), or a class if it is expanded.

TRBJ1-5 - - TRBV2 CASRSYRAEGPQHF TGTGCCAGCAGGTCCTACAGGGCTGAAGGGCCCCAGCATTTT
TRBJ2-7 - TRBD1 TRBV11-2 CASSMAGTAYEQYF TGTGCCAGCAGCATGGCCGGGACAGCCTACGAGCAGTACTTC
TRBJ1-2 once - TRBV5-1 CASSFQQGSGYTF TGCGCCAGCAGCTTTCAGCAGGGGAGTGGCTACACCTTC
TRBJ1-2 - TRBD1 TRBV11-2 CASSLEQGLGYTF TGTGCCAGCAGCTTAGAACAGGGGCTTGGCTACACCTTC
TRBJ2-7 - - TRBV15 CATSRVIASSVEQYF TGTGCCACCAGCAGAGTAATCGCTAGTTCGGTCGAGCAGTACTTC
TRBJ1-6 - - TRBV10-2 CASSETDTPYNSPLHF TGCGCCAGCAGTGAAACCGACACGCCCTATAATTCACCCCTCCACTTT
TRBJ1-4 - TRBD1 TRBV5-6 CASSDTGVGEKLFF TGTGCCAGCAGCGATACAGGGGTCGGAGAAAAACTGTTTTTT
TRBJ1-5 - - TRBV10-3 CAISDIPSNQPQHF TGTGCCATCAGTGACATCCCTAGCAATCAGCCCCAGCATTTT
TRBJ2-3 - TRBD1 TRBV6-1 CASSEDRGPTDTQYF TGTGCCAGCAGTGAGGACAGGGGGCCCACAGATACGCAGTATTTT
TRBJ1-2 - - TRBV30 CAWSSRVYGYTF TGTGCCTGGAGTTCCAGGGTGTATGGCTACACCTTC
TRBJ1-2 many TRBD1 TRBV6-1 CASSEQQGAIYGYTF TGTGCCAGCAGTGAGCAACAGGGGGCAATCTATGGCTACACCTTC
TRBJ1-2 many - TRBV5-1 CASSFYPGNYGYTF TGCGCCAGCAGCTTTTACCCGGGTAACTATGGCTACACCTTC
TRBJ2-2 - - TRBV7-2 CASSPLLAGNTGELFF TGTGCCAGCAGCCCCCTGTTGGCGGGGAACACCGGGGAGCTGTTTTTT
TRBJ2-7 - - TRBV10-2 CASSPTSTKYEQYF TGCGCCAGCAGCCCAACTAGCACAAAATACGAGCAGTACTTC
TRBJ1-1 - - TRBV29-1 CSALPGQAEAFF TGCAGCGCCCTACCAGGGCAGGCTGAAGCTTTCTTT
TRBJ2-1 once - TRBV7-3 CASSPPPRPGGSEQFF TGTGCCAGCAGCCCACCGCCCAGGCCCGGGGGAAGTGAGCAGTTCTTC
TRBJ2-5 - - TRBV4-1 CASSQAGVRPETQYF TGCGCCAGCAGCCAAGCGGGGGTCCGACCAGAGACCCAGTACTTC
TRBJ2-2 - TRBD2 TRBV7-2 CASSHPGLAENTGELFF TGTGCCAGCAGCCACCCGGGACTAGCGGAAAACACCGGGGAGCTGTTTTTT